This T cell receptor beta chain was recovered during a study of T cells in Graves' hyperthyroidism and ophthalmopathy (dated by TCRdb to the late 2010s). In the study overall: Peripheral blood was sampled at the time of initial diagnosis, prior to any treatment. To identify distinguishing TCR V-J signatures, a discovery cohort of 95 to 100 patients was used, comprising under 45 with Graves' ophthalmopathy and around 60 with stable Graves' hyperthyroidism. According to the paper, TCR Vbeta CDR3 sequencing was carried out on over 130 peripheral blood samples, which came from 40 to 45 ophthalmopathy, under 85 hyperthyroidism and approximately 17 progressor patients. After sampling, hyperthyroidism patients received methimazole starting at 30 mg daily, and ophthalmopathy patients received high-dose intravenous methylprednisolone. In several Graves' hyperthyroidism patients, the study also compared T-cell repertoires from thyroid tissue with T-cell repertoires from blood. For training and testing, the 100 or so patients in the discovery cohort were randomly divided in a 7:3 ratio. Whether ophthalmopathy could be predicted prospectively was tested in an independent validation cohort made up of roughly 19 hyperthyroidism patients plus 17 patients who later progressed to ophthalmopathy. The investigation overall reported the following: Most expanded thyroid clonotypes (frequency above 0.001) were also detected in blood, suggesting blood repertoires may reflect thyroid immune responses. In cross-validation, a model built on a 13 V-J signature told ophthalmopathy apart from stable hyperthyroidism with 85% to 90% sensitivity and 81% to 82% specificity, and in testing the same model reached 80%/75%. In validation, the model predicted progression to ophthalmopathy with over 60% sensitivity and about 72% specificity, a median of approximately 6.7 months before onset. Sample size was not statistically predetermined, and investigators were not blinded to group allocation.

Sequences SGDLS (CDR1) and YYNGEE (CDR2) are obtained from the germline V gene. At the junction V is shortened by 0 bases and J by 6 bases, with 9 bases in between. Including the terminal cysteine and phenylalanine, the CDR3 comprises 13 residues. Of the read, only the CDR3 DNA is kept; its 39 bases are in frame from base 1. Amplification of TCR beta CDR3 regions was carried out from RNA transcripts. For the first round of RT-PCR on the TCR CDR3, the HTBI primer set was used together with the Qiagen OneStep RT-PCR kit. The libraries were constructed in a second round of multiplex PCR and then size-selected and purified. Sequencing of the libraries was done on an Illumina HiSeq2000 using paired-end 100 bp reads. Per the original workflow: Raw data were processed with SOAPnuke, discarding reads with adapters, uncalled bases, mean Phred below 15, or no exact constant-primer or identifier match. High-quality paired reads were merged using COPE v1.2.5, and each unique nucleotide sequence was defined as a clonotype. Clonotypes were aligned to IMGT TRBV, TRBD and TRBJ reference segments using MiTCR v1.1. Only V-J combinations with frequency above 0.0001, covering about 99% of repertoires, were analysed. The TCS score was defined as F50 (clonal expansion) divided by E x V (chaos), with BLOSUM62-based TCRdist calculated between CDR3 peptides within each V-J. Welch's t-statistics and random forest reduced fewer than 600 V-J features to 10 to 15, which were used in a naive Bayes classifier (R e1071). The similarity between thyroid and blood repertoires was quantified using the Morisita-Horn index. The raw public reads went through TCRdb reprocessing: fastp at Q25, MiXCR clone calling, in-frame beta chains kept. Entries are consolidated by CDR3 protein sequence, retaining the most common genes and DNA. TCRdb's processing, not the authors' own work, is the source of the V and J calls. Recorded for this sample are tens of thousands of distinct CDR3 sequences; around 50% of them occurred a single time. Together, the top ten hold 3.3% of the sample.

Ophthalmopathy patients had moderately to severely active disease, Clinical Activity Score of at least 3, NOSPECS grade of at least 4, and duration under 3 months. Exclusion was applied to patients with uncontrolled infections, other autoimmune diseases, pregnancy or lactation. Clinical symptoms, serum thyroxine and TRAb, thyroid ultrasound, and orbital computed tomography formed the basis for the diagnoses. PBMCs were separated from about 10 ml of fresh peripheral blood using Ficoll-Paque density gradient centrifugation. Total RNA was extracted using Trizol reagent, and RNA quality was assessed on an Agilent 2100 Bioanalyzer. This clonotype was counted many times. Its antigen is not yet known. Per-nucleotide qualities are absent, and no much larger clonotype sits a single base away.

This receptor was taken from a woman in her sixties with Graves' ophthalmopathy. The sequence links TRBV9 to TRBJ2-5; a confident D gene designation cannot be given. The sample taken for sequencing was blood. The CDR3 protein sequence reads: CASSVVAGKTQYF. The bases are TGTGCCAGCAGCGTAGTAGCTGGGAAGACCCAGTACTTC. Reference TRBV9 and TRBJ2-5 proteins supply the regions before and after the CDR3; the full variable domain is: DSGVTQTPKHLITATGQRVTLRCSPRSGDLSVYWYQQSLDQGLQFLIQYYNGEERAKGNILERFSAQQFPDLHSELNLSSLELGDSALYFCASSVVAGKTQYFGPGTRLLVL.